The clone carrying this T cell receptor beta chain was counted a single time. The antigen is undetermined. The entry originates in a study of T-cell memory formation after mild COVID-19. Overall study: Largely, the TCR clusters proved donor specific.

General study points: The appearance of some responding clones in pre-infection memory suggested that cross-reactive memory joined. Contracting clones from day 15 to 85 had balanced CD4/CD8; later expanders favoured CD4+. Mainly CM and EM harbored the contracting CD4+ clones; mainly EMRA harbored the CD8+ ones.

One entry per CDR3 protein results from TCRdb running MiXCR on the 5' RACE reads. In the table there are about 500,000 distinct CDR3 sequences, about a fifth of which are singletons. Germline lookup yields CDR1 MNHEY and CDR2 SVGEGT. CDR3 size: 13 residues. The V segment lost 6 bases and the J segment 3 bases; nucleotides outside the gene matches: 4. Sequenced input: PBMCs or a T cell subset sorted from them (not recorded which). The chain joins TRBV6-2 or TRBV6-3 to TRBJ1-1; 7 nucleotides agree with TRBD1. The receptor was derived from an adult woman who had mild COVID-19 (a few samples of this study predate the infection). Cell type and time point are not known. The CDR3 reads CASRRGGYTEAFF. CDR3 DNA: TGTGCCAGCAGGCGAGGGGGCTACACTGAAGCTTTCTTT.